The 25 T cell receptor beta chains given below trace back to one sample, sequenced in a study of T-cell memory formation after mild COVID-19. Each CDR3 protein gets one entry after TCRdb re-called the 5' RACE reads with MiXCR. The profile covers approximately 210,000 distinct CDR3 sequences, with around 18% appearing a single time and 2.4% taken by the ten largest. Sequenced material: PBMCs or a T cell subset sorted from them (not recorded which). These receptors originate from an adult woman who had mild COVID-19 (a few samples of this study predate the infection). Cell type and time point are not known.

This clonotype was picked up a small number of times. The chain recombines TRBV7-2 with TRBJ2-3; 12 positions match TRBD2. Germline values: CDR1 SGHTA, CDR2 FQGNSA. The CDR3 sequence is 15 residues long. The trim removed 5 bases at V and 4 bases at J, leaving 4 bases unmatched. The CDR3 DNA is TGTGCCAGCAGCCGGACTAGCGGGATAGCAGATACGCAGTATTTT. It is translated as CASSRTSGIADTQYF.

The sample holds many counts of this clonotype. This chain connects TRBV7-2 to TRBJ2-7; D remains ambiguous. CDR3 length equals 14 residues. The ends were cut back, 1 base at V and 2 bases at J, with 9 bases in the middle. Germline assignment: CDR1 SGHTA and CDR2 FQGNSA. Here the CDR3 DNA reads TGTGCCAGCAGCTTAGTAAACGAGGCCTACGAGCAGTACTTC. This encodes CASSLVNEAYEQYF.

A few counts support this clonotype. The rearrangement uses TRBV10-3 and TRBJ2-5, with 8 bases that match TRBD1. Germline V lookup: CDR1 ENHRY, CDR2 SYGVKD. The CDR3 spans 13 residues. V lost 5 bases to trimming and J lost 5 bases; unmatched junction nucleotides: 4. The CDR3 region has the DNA TGTGCCATCAGTAAACAGGGGGGCGAGACCCAGTACTTC. Translating gives CAISKQGGETQYF.

This clonotype was seen repeatedly, ten times or more. CDR3 residues: CSARSGARSTDTQYF. CDR3 bases: TGCAGTGCTAGATCAGGGGCCCGTAGCACAGATACGCAGTATTTT. J is TRBJ2-3 and V is TRBV20-1; possibly TRBD1 for D (6 bases). The CDR3 runs to 15 residues. Germline V gene lookup returns CDR1 DFQATT and CDR2 SNEGSKA (reference sequence). V lost 2 bases and J lost 0, with 12 bases in between.

The chain combines TRBV5-1 with TRBJ1-2; D unclear. The CDR3 consists of 14 residues. Germline V gene data show CDR1 as SGHRS and CDR2 as YFSETQ. V gave up 0 bases and J gave up 6 bases, with 12 bases separating them. CDR3: CASSLDSTRHGYTF. CDR3 DNA sequence: TGCGCCAGCAGCTTGGACAGTACGCGCCATGGCTACACCTTC.

J is TRBJ1-1 and V is TRBV30; TRBD1 is a possible D gene (5 bases). This CDR3 spans 14 amino acids. CDR1 and CDR2 from the germline V gene are GTSNPN and SVGIG (reference sequence). V dropped 1 base and J dropped 4 bases, with 13 bases sitting between them. The CDR3 is CAWSAAGRPTEAFF. CDR3 nucleotides: TGTGCCTGGAGTGCCGCAGGGCGTCCCACTGAAGCTTTCTTT.

The V call is TRBV15, the J call TRBJ1-1; D ambiguous. With 0 bases removed from V and 1 base from J, the gap between germline ends came to 6 bases. Per the germline V gene, CDR1 is LNHNV and CDR2 is YYDKDF (reference sequence). The CDR3 contains 14 residues. CDR3 in amino acids: CATSRDLANTEAFF. Written as DNA, the CDR3 is TGTGCCACCAGCAGAGATTTGGCGAACACTGAAGCTTTCTTT.

As concerns this clonotype: Mismatch with germline at one junction end may stem from a read error. This chain links TRBV24-1 with TRBJ2-1; TRBD1 aligns across 9 bases. Per germline, CDR1 KGHDR and CDR2 SFDVKD. The CDR3 runs 15 residues. The CDR3 loop is CATSDTGGSYNEQFF. The DNA for the CDR3 is TGTGCCACCAGTGATACAGGGGGCTCCTACAATGAACAGTTCTTC.

The V gene is TRBV2, the J gene TRBJ2-6, with 7 nucleotides matching TRBD1. The CDR3 contains 15 residues. Germline V gives CDR1 SNHLY, CDR2 FYNNEI. The junction had 4 bases not matched to a gene; V was cut back by 7 bases and J by 1 base. The CDR3 loop reads CASKTGRSGANVLTF. As DNA, the CDR3 is TGTGCCAGCAAGACAGGGCGGTCTGGGGCCAACGTCCTGACTTTC.

CDR3 in DNA: TGTGCCAGCAGCTCCTCGCCGGGACAGACTACGTATGGCTACACCTTC. Its protein is CASSSSPGQTTYGYTF. This sequence joins TRBV7-9 and TRBJ1-2, with TRBD1 matching over 7 bases. Germline V lookup: CDR1 SEHNR, CDR2 FQNEAQ (reference sequence). CDR3 size: 16 residues. Trimming cost V 4 bases and J 5 bases; bases outside gene matches: 13.

V usage is TRBV12-3 or TRBV12-4 and J usage is TRBJ2-1; 7 bases match TRBD2. J was trimmed by 1 base and V by 2 bases; bases with no gene match: 2. The CDR3 loop spans 15 amino acids. The CDR3 loop is CASSLRRGSYNEQFF. The CDR3 nucleotides read TGTGCCAGCAGTTTACGGCGGGGGTCCTACAATGAGCAGTTCTTC.

This clonotype was counted a few times. This sequence joins TRBV7-9 and TRBJ1-6; maybe TRBD1 (5 bases). This CDR3 contains 15 residues. Trimming cost V 4 bases and J 7 bases, with 14 bases left between them. In germline, CDR1 is SEHNR, CDR2 FQNEAQ (reference sequence). Here the CDR3 DNA reads TGTGCCAGCAGCTCTGAGGGACTGAGGAATTCACCCCTCCACTTT. Translating it yields CASSSEGLRNSPLHF.

The chain carries TRBV7-6 and TRBJ2-1; D is uncertain. This CDR3 has 16 residues. CDR1 is SGHVS and CDR2 is FNYEAQ in the germline V gene. V was shortened by 6 bases and J by 0 bases, with 15 bases between the two germline ends. For the CDR3, the DNA is TGTGCCAGCAGTCAACGGGCGCTGAGCTCCTACAATGAGCAGTTCTTC. It translates to CASSQRALSSYNEQFF.

J is TRBJ2-6 and V is TRBV30, with unresolved D. The CDR3 sequence is 14 residues long. Germline V lookup: CDR1 GTSNPN, CDR2 SVGIG (reference sequence). V lost 0 bases to trimming and J lost 4 bases, with 7 bases between them. The CDR3 region is CAWSVPPGANVLTF. CDR3 bases: TGTGCCTGGAGTGTACCACCCGGGGCCAACGTCCTGACTTTC.

This clonotype was observed a handful of times. J is TRBJ2-7 and V is TRBV29-1; 7 nucleotides line up with TRBD1. The V and J ends lost 1 base and 4 bases, in that order; junction bases with no gene match: 4. Germline CDR1 SQVTM, CDR2 ANQGSEA. The CDR3 is made up of 13 amino acids. DNA for the CDR3: TGCAGCGTTGAAGGGACAGGACTTTACGAGCAGTACTTC. Translated, it gives CSVEGTGLYEQYF.

The genes are TRBV9 and TRBJ2-7; 11 bases match TRBD2. The V gene end was trimmed by 0 bases and the J gene end by 4 bases; junction bases not matched to a gene: 6. CDR1 is SGDLS, CDR2 YYNGEE, per germline. CDR3 length: 16 residues. CDR3: CASSVGILAGVYEQYF. The CDR3 nucleotides are TGTGCCAGCAGCGTAGGTATACTAGCGGGAGTTTACGAGCAGTACTTC. Together with reference TRBV9 and TRBJ2-7, the CDR3 gives the full variable domain: DSGVTQTPKHLITATGQRVTLRCSPRSGDLSVYWYQQSLDQGLQFLIQYYNGEERAKGNILERFSAQQFPDLHSELNLSSLELGDSALYFCASSVGILAGVYEQYFGPGTRLTVT.

Ten or more counts support this clonotype. The chain is built from TRBV7-2 and TRBJ2-3, with D maybe TRBD2 (5 bases). This CDR3 has 15 amino acids. Trimming took 6 bases from V and 1 from J, leaving 14 bases between them. The germline V gene has CDR1 SGHTA and CDR2 FQGNSA. The CDR3 DNA follows: TGTGCCAGCAGAGAAACTAGACTCCGCACAGATACGCAGTATTTT. It translates to CASRETRLRTDTQYF.

The chain couples TRBV4-1 to TRBJ2-5; weak D call: TRBD2 (6 bases). The V gene's germline CDR1 is MGHRA and CDR2 YSYEKL. V gave up 10 bases and J gave up 4 bases, with 22 bases separating them. CDR3 length equals 15 residues. The DNA of the CDR3 is TGCGCCAACCTAGTGGGACTCCCAATGGGAGAGACCCAGTACTTC. Amino acids: CANLVGLPMGETQYF.

This clonotype was observed at least ten times. This chain joins TRBV12-3 or TRBV12-4 and TRBJ1-5; possible D gene TRBD1, 6 bases. Trimming left V 2 bases short and J 3 bases short, with 11 bases between. The length of the CDR3 is 15 residues. The CDR3 DNA sequence: TGTGCCAGCAGTTTATCCGGACAGCCCAATCAGCCCCAGCATTTT. Translating it yields CASSLSGQPNQPQHF.

The J gene is TRBJ1-1, the V gene TRBV20-1; weak D call: TRBD1 (6 bases). Germline CDR1 reads DFQATT; CDR2 reads SNEGSKA (reference sequence). This CDR3 spans 14 amino acids. V shed 3 bases and J shed 1 base, with 12 bases lying between them. The chain's CDR3 is CSARDGQPNTEAFF. The CDR3, as DNA: TGCAGTGCTAGGGACGGACAGCCGAACACTGAAGCTTTCTTT.

This clonotype has ten or more counts. This chain links TRBV3-1 with TRBJ2-3; D is unclear. The V gene lost 4 bases and the J gene lost 5 bases, with 10 bases spanning the gap. The CDR3 is made up of 13 amino acids. Germline CDR1 LGHDT, CDR2 YNNKEL (reference sequence). The CDR3 reads CASSLRRGDTQYF. The CDR3 coding sequence is TGTGCCAGCAGCCTTCGGCGCGGAGATACGCAGTATTTT.

This clonotype showed up just a few times. V gene TRBV7-2 combines with J gene TRBJ2-7, with a tentative D call TRBD1 (5 bases). Germline CDR1 is SGHTA and CDR2 is FQGNSA. The CDR3 sequence is 14 residues long. The V gene lost 0 bases and the J gene lost 5 bases, with 11 bases spanning the gap. The CDR3 bases are TGTGCCAGCAGCTTAGCTGGGGCAGCTAACGAGCAGTACTTC. Encoded protein: CASSLAGAANEQYF.

This clonotype appeared a few times. V is TRBV15 and J is TRBJ2-1; possibly TRBD2 for D (5 bases). The CDR3 spans 14 residues. V was cut by 0 bases and J by 10 bases, with 13 bases left in between. CDR1 is LNHNV and CDR2 is YYDKDF in the germline V gene (reference sequence). Here the CDR3 reads CATSRDLQEREQFF. The CDR3 DNA sequence: TGTGCCACCAGCAGAGATCTTCAGGAGCGGGAGCAGTTCTTC.

This clonotype was detected ten times or more. The J gene is TRBJ2-1, the V gene TRBV7-9; 8 bases map to TRBD1. Germline V lookup: CDR1 SEHNR, CDR2 FQNEAQ (reference sequence). V lost 5 bases and J lost 2; bases outside the gene matches: 20. CDR3 length: 20 residues. The CDR3 reads CASSVGQGGFDLLAYNEQFF. In DNA, the CDR3 is TGTGCCAGCAGCGTAGGACAGGGTGGCTTCGACCTACTCGCCTACAATGAGCAGTTCTTC.

In this sample, this clonotype turned up a few times. The chain is built from TRBV7-6 and TRBJ1-5; D unclear. CDR3 size: 13 residues. CDR1 is SGHVS, CDR2 FNYEAQ, per germline. Trimming took off 1 base at V and 7 bases at J, with 8 bases between the two ends. CDR3 in amino acids: CASSLGHEQPQHF. CDR3 DNA: TGTGCCAGCAGCTTAGGCCACGAACAGCCCCAGCATTTT.